Described below is a single T cell receptor beta chain sequence and its context. As originally analysed: From reference gene primer amplification, estimates of nucleated cell counts were derived. The data were produced by immunoSEQ multiplex PCR, yet TCRdb's version contains in-frame clones alone and is incomplete. V and J calls and clone size are given by that table; D and trimming were obtained from the DNA. The table shows just over 150,000 clones, with around 89% occurring only once. The data derive from a study of blood T cell repertoires in COVID-19. For the study at large: The samples span acute and convalescent COVID-19 from the United States, Italy and Spain.

Trimming stripped 5 bases from V and 5 bases from J, with 14 bases between. The CDR3 totals 14 residues. The germline gives CDR1 MNHEY, CDR2 SMNVEV (reference sequence). Those enrolled, adults aged roughly 18 to 90 years, came from around 25 US areas. Each recovered donor of Cohort 3 presented with two negative PCRs, clearance, or symptom resolution. The chain links TRBV27 to TRBJ2-3; D perhaps matches TRBD1 (6 bases). The clonotype was recovered from a woman between 50 and 59 years old who had recovered from COVID-19. Sequenced input: PBMCs or T cells enriched from blood (not recorded which). DNA for the CDR3: TGTGCCAGCAGTCCCGGGACATCAAAAGATACGCAGTATTTT. Its protein product is CASSPGTSKDTQYF.